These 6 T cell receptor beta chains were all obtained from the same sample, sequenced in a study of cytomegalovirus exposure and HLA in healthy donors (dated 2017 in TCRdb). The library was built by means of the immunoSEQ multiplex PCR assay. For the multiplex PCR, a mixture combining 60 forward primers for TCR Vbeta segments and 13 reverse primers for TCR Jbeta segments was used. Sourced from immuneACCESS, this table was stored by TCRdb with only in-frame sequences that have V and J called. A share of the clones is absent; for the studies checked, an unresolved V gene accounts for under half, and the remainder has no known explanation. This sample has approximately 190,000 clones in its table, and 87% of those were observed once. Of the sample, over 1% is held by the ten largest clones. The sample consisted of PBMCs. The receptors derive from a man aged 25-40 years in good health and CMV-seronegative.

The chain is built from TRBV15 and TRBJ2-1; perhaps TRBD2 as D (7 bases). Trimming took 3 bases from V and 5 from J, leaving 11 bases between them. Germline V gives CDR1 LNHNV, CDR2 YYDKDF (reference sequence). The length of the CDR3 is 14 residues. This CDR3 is CATSRGGADNEQFF. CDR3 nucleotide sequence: TGTGCCACCAGCAGGGGGGGGGCAGACAATGAGCAGTTCTTC.

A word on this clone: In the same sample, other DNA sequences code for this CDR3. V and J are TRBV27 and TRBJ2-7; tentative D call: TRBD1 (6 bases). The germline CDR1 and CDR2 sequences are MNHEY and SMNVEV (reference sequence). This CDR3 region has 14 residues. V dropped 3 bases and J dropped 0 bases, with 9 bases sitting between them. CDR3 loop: CASSLQGSSYEQYF. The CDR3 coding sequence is TGTGCCAGCAGTTTGCAGGGGTCCTCCTACGAGCAGTACTTC.

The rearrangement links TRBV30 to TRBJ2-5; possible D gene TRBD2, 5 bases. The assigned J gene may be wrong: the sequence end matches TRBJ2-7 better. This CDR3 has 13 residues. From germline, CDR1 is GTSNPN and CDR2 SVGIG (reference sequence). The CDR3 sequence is CAWKNSGSYEQYF. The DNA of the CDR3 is TGTGCCTGGAAAAACAGCGGCTCCTACGAGCAGTACTTC.

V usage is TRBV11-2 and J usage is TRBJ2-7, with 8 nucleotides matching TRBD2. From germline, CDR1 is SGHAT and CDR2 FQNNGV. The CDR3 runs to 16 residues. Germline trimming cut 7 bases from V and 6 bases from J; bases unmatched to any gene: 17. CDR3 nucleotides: TGTGCCAGCACCTCTAGTGGGACTAGGGGATCTTCCGAGCAGTACTTC. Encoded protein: CASTSSGTRGSSEQYF.

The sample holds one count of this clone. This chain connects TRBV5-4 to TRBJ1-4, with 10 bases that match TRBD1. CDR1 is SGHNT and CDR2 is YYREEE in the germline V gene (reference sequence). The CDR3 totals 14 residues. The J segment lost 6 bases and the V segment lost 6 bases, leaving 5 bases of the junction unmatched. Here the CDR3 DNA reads TGTGCCAGCACCTTTGGACAGGGGGATGAAAAACTGTTTTTT. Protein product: CASTFGQGDEKLFF.

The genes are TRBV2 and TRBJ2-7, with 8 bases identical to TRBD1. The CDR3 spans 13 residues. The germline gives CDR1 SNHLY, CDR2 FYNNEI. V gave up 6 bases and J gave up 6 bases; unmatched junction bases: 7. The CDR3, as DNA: TGTGCCAGCAGATTAGGGCAGGGGGCCGAGCAGTACTTC. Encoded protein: CASRLGQGAEQYF.